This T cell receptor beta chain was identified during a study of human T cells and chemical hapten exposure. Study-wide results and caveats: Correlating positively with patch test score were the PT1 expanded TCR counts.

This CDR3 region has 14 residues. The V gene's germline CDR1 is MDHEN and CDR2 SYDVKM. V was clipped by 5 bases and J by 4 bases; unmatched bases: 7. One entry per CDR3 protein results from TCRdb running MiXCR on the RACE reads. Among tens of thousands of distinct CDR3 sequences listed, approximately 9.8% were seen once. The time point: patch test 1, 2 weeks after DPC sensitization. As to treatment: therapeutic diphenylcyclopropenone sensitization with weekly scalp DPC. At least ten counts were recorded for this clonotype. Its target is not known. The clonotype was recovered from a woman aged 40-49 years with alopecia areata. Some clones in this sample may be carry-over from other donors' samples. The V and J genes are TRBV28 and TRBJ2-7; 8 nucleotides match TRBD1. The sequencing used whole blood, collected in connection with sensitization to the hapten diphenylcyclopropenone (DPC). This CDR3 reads CASSPGQERYEQYF. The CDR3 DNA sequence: TGTGCCAGCAGTCCGGGACAGGAACGGTACGAGCAGTACTTC.